Listed below are T cell receptor beta chains from one sample, sequenced in a study of shared clonotypes between healthy human individuals. Repertoires were generated with immunoSEQ multiplex PCR, while TCRdb's copy carries only in-frame clones and drops some. The table includes about 2 million clones, around 95% detected once. Sequenced sample: naive CD4+ T cells sorted from blood. The receptor set was obtained from a young man in good health. Both conserved end residues are part of each CDR3. The D gene is left open where the match is weak. Expanded clones get a size class; other rows say once, few or many, or leave the size out.

J gene	D gene	clone size	V gene	CDR3 length	CDR3 protein	CDR3 DNA
TRBJ1-3	-	-	TRBV5-1	14	CASSGGVGGNTIYF	TGCGCCAGCAGCGGGGGAGTGGGAGGAAACACCATATATTTT
TRBJ1-4	-	-	TRBV7-8	16	CASSDLDGLGGEKLFF	TGTGCCAGCAGCGACTTAGACGGTCTCGGGGGTGAAAAACTGTTTTTT
TRBJ1-5	-	-	TRBV12-1	16	CASSFPGLGGNQPQHF	TGTGCCAGCAGCTTCCCGGGCCTGGGAGGCAATCAGCCCCAGCATTTT
TRBJ1-5	-	-	TRBV28	15	CASSPDRYSNQPQHF	TGTGCCAGCAGCCCCGACAGGTATAGCAATCAGCCCCAGCATTTT
TRBJ1-5	-	-	TRBV28	15	CASSFLGVNNQPQHF	TGTGCCAGCAGTTTTTTAGGGGTAAACAATCAGCCCCAGCATTTT
TRBJ1-2	-	many	TRBV5-8	13	CASSYTGPGGYTF	TGTGCCAGCAGCTACACAGGGCCGGGTGGCTACACCTTC
TRBJ1-3	TRBD1	-	TRBV18	16	CASSPPGGLSGNTIYF	TGTGCCAGCTCACCACCAGGGGGCCTCTCTGGAAACACCATATATTTT
TRBJ1-1	-	-	TRBV29-1	14	CSVEDRGRVTEAFF	TGCAGCGTTGAAGATCGCGGCAGGGTCACTGAAGCTTTCTTT
TRBJ2-7	-	-	TRBV11-2	15	CASSPIWRESNEQYF	TGTGCCAGCAGCCCTATCTGGAGGGAGTCGAACGAGCAGTACTTC
TRBJ1-6	TRBD1	-	TRBV6-5	14	CASSYGTENSPLHF	TGTGCCAGCAGTTATGGGACAGAGAATTCACCCCTCCACTTT
TRBJ1-4	-	-	TRBV6-1	16	CASSDELGGGVEKLFF	TGTGCCAGCAGTGATGAGTTGGGGGGAGGGGTAGAAAAACTGTTTTTT
TRBJ1-6	-	-	TRBV10-1	13	CASSESIGSPLHF	TGCGCCAGCAGTGAGTCGATCGGCTCACCCCTCCACTTT
TRBJ1-2	TRBD1	once	TRBV6-1	13	CASRATGAYGYTF	TGTGCCAGCAGGGCAACAGGGGCCTATGGCTACACCTTC
TRBJ2-3	TRBD1	-	TRBV5-1	15	CASSPGQGVTDTQYF	TGCGCCAGCAGCCCGGGACAGGGGGTTACAGATACGCAGTATTTT
TRBJ1-1	TRBD1	once	TRBV29-1	16	CSVVVQGARRNTEAFF	TGCAGCGTTGTAGTGCAGGGGGCGAGACGGAACACTGAAGCTTTCTTT
TRBJ2-2	-	-	TRBV18	14	CASSPYGGHGELFF	TGTGCCAGCTCACCATATGGAGGGCACGGGGAGCTGTTTTTT
TRBJ1-3	-	-	TRBV6-1	13	CATQRGAGNTIYF	TGTGCCACCCAGCGTGGGGCTGGAAACACCATATATTTT
TRBJ1-1	TRBD1	-	TRBV4-1	17	CASSQDLPTGSNTEAFF	TGCGCCAGCAGCCAAGACCTCCCGACAGGGTCCAACACTGAAGCTTTCTTT
TRBJ1-5	-	-	TRBV2	14	CASSGPGPHQPQHF	TGTGCCAGCAGTGGTCCAGGGCCGCATCAGCCCCAGCATTTT
TRBJ2-5	-	-	TRBV29-1	13	CSAIYGFQETQYF	TGCAGCGCTATATACGGGTTTCAAGAGACCCAGTACTTC
TRBJ1-2	-	-	TRBV6-5	11	CASGSGGGYTF	TGTGCCAGCGGTTCGGGGGGCGGCTACACCTTC
TRBJ2-4	-	-	TRBV10-3	15	CAISESEPAKNIQYF	TGTGCCATCAGTGAGTCTGAGCCAGCCAAAAACATTCAGTACTTC
TRBJ2-1	-	-	TRBV11-2	15	CASSSAGGLLNEQFF	TGTGCCAGCAGCTCCGCCGGGGGACTCCTCAATGAGCAGTTCTTC
TRBJ2-2	-	-	TRBV30	17	CAWSPAPGPFGSGELFF	TGTGCCTGGAGTCCTGCCCCGGGACCCTTTGGGTCCGGGGAGCTGTTTTTT
TRBJ1-1	TRBD1	-	TRBV2	15	CASSEEGQGTGEAFF	TGTGCCAGCAGTGAAGAGGGACAGGGGACGGGTGAAGCTTTCTTT
TRBJ2-5	TRBD2	-	TRBV5-1	17	CASSTGTSGTYQETQYF	TGCGCCAGCAGCACCGGGACTAGCGGGACTTACCAAGAGACCCAGTACTTC
TRBJ1-2	-	-	TRBV2	11	CATGVNYGYTF	TGTGCCACCGGGGTCAACTATGGCTACACCTTC
TRBJ2-5	-	-	TRBV28	15	CASSVTGLTQETQYF	TGTGCCAGCAGTGTCACAGGGCTGACTCAAGAGACCCAGTACTTC
TRBJ2-2	-	-	TRBV6-5	14	CASSRGPFTGELFF	TGTGCCAGCAGTCGCGGACCGTTCACCGGGGAGCTGTTTTTT
TRBJ2-7	-	-	TRBV5-1	17	CASSLMGGTLPSYEQYF	TGCGCCAGCAGCTTGATGGGCGGCACCCTTCCCTCCTACGAGCAGTACTTC
TRBJ1-1	TRBD1	-	TRBV5-1	14	CASSLGTGVGEAFF	TGCGCCAGCAGCTTGGGGACAGGGGTGGGAGAAGCTTTCTTT
TRBJ2-7	-	-	TRBV2	14	CASSRGRDGYEQYF	TGTGCCAGCAGTAGGGGCAGGGACGGCTACGAGCAGTACTTC
TRBJ2-7	TRBD1	-	TRBV19	16	CASSIPLGQGHSEQYF	TGTGCCAGTAGTATACCATTGGGACAGGGGCATAGCGAGCAGTACTTC
TRBJ2-7	-	-	TRBV5-1	13	CASSFGTSYEQYF	TGCGCCAGCAGCTTCGGCACATCCTACGAGCAGTACTTC
TRBJ1-1	-	-	TRBV25-1	11	CASCRGPEAFF	TGTGCCAGCTGTAGGGGACCTGAAGCTTTCTTT
TRBJ2-5	TRBD1	-	TRBV10-3	12	CATGQEEETQYF	TGTGCCACGGGACAGGAAGAAGAGACCCAGTACTTC
TRBJ1-2	TRBD1	-	TRBV28	14	CASSAVTGNYGYTF	TGTGCCAGCAGTGCAGTGACAGGGAACTATGGCTACACCTTC
TRBJ2-3	-	-	TRBV7-2	16	CASSRGDLIYTDTQYF	TGTGCCAGCAGCCGTGGGGACCTAATCTACACAGATACGCAGTATTTT
TRBJ2-1	-	-	TRBV11-2	12	CASSLEGREQFF	TGTGCCAGCAGCTTGGAGGGGCGTGAGCAGTTCTTC